These T cell receptor beta chains were read from a single sample in a study of response to subunit inactivated influenza vaccine. TCRdb recomputed calls from the RT-PCR reads with MiXCR, one row per CDR3 protein. The sample records about 700,000 distinct CDR3 sequences, around 15% being singletons. The source material was PBMCs from blood, sampled around 14 days before vaccination. The receptors shown here come from a man aged 45-65 years who received an inactivated influenza vaccine. CDR3s include the opening cysteine and the closing phenylalanine or tryptophan.

v_call,cdr3_aa
TRBV18,CASSLNLDKIYGYTF
TRBV7-9,CASSLDPGQGADTQYF
TRBV20-1,CSAKGRNEKLFF
TRBV12-3/TRBV12-4,CAIRRGTNTEAFF
TRBV24-1,CATSDGAYEQYF
TRBV7-9,CASTPGGRTEAFF
TRBV20-1,CSGGGQETQYF
TRBV29-1,CSVVGRATDTQYF
TRBV20-1,CSARDIGQGTNEQFF
TRBV3-1,CASSQDPSDEQFF
TRBV6-6,CASNNGIQEQFF
TRBV6-1,CASRGGGPGELFF
TRBV28,CASSLKRSSGREADTQYF
TRBV5-1,CASSLRMNTEAFF
TRBV18,CASSPGAGNAENIQYF
TRBV20-1,CSSRAREISYEQYF
TRBV29-1,CSVTTPDRSSSYNEQFF
TRBV6-5,CASSYPPYEAGTGELFF
TRBV7-2,CASSSYRGLNTEAFF
TRBV20-1,CSATRQAYYGYTF
TRBV10-3,CAISAGPSRNEQFF
TRBV10-2,CASSGDISAAFF
TRBV29-1,CSVSLPGTGTTLYGYTF
TRBV29-1,CSVDSGRTYNEQFF
TRBV29-1,CSVAGGPGVNTEAFF
TRBV4-1,CASSPRTGGHPSTDTQYF
TRBV28,CASHPALKGPLHF
TRBV18,CASSPGSGRTEAFF
TRBV19,CASSMALLRNSGNTIYF
TRBV11-1,CASSLGLLAGVYYEQYF
TRBV2,CASSELGTVSSYEQYF
TRBV2,CASMLAEQNTEAFF
TRBV5-1,CASSLQQGPRSEAFF
TRBV6-2/TRBV6-3,CASSYLSGGTEAFF
TRBV11-2,CASSSLWAGETYNSPLHF
TRBV4-3,CASSLTGTGYTF
TRBV11-2,CASSSNRNHRDFYGYTF
TRBV11-2,CASSLVQGNQPQHF
TRBV18,CASSPLILANTGELFF
TRBV12-3/TRBV12-4,CANGGRGTGELFF
TRBV7-9,CASSSRDRYTYEQYF
TRBV7-2,CASSLSRPYEQYF